Listed below are T cell receptor beta chains from one sample, sequenced in a study of cytomegalovirus exposure and HLA in healthy donors. Assay used: immunoSEQ multiplex PCR; TCRdb lists only in-frame clones, some missing. The data hold approximately 140,000 clones, with about 76% observed a single time. Specimen: PBMCs. The receptors originated from a female donor in good health and CMV-seronegative. The CDR3 runs from the conserved cysteine through the conserved F or W. D genes are given only for firm matches. Size is omitted from some rows. Given values are once, few, many or a class for expanded clones.

TRBV5-1,TRBD1,16,TRBJ1-3,NA,CASSHQTGVGGNTIYF,TGCGCCAGCAGCCACCAGACAGGGGTCGGTGGAAACACCATATATTTT
TRBV27,TRBD1,14,TRBJ1-5,few,CASSIRQGTQPQHF,TGTGCCAGCAGTATTCGACAGGGGACTCAGCCCCAGCATTTT
TRBV11-3,TRBD1,13,TRBJ1-1,once,CASSLQGAGEAFF,TGTGCCAGCAGCTTACAGGGGGCGGGTGAAGCTTTCTTT
TRBV14,NA,14,TRBJ2-7,NA,CASSPYRDASEQYF,TGTGCCAGCAGCCCCTACAGGGACGCATCCGAGCAGTACTTC
TRBV5-6,NA,15,TRBJ2-7,NA,CASSWLAQSSYEQYF,TGTGCCAGCAGCTGGCTAGCACAGAGCTCCTACGAGCAGTACTTC
TRBV27,TRBD2,17,TRBJ2-3,NA,CASSFGLAGGQSDTQYF,TGTGCCAGCAGTTTCGGACTAGCGGGGGGGCAATCAGATACGCAGTATTTT
TRBV15,TRBD2,15,TRBJ2-7,once,CATSSGLAGGHEQYF,TGTGCCACCAGCAGCGGACTAGCGGGGGGACACGAGCAGTACTTC
TRBV5-1,NA,16,TRBJ2-1,NA,CASSLAERITYNEQFF,TGCGCCAGCAGCTTGGCGGAGCGGATAACCTACAATGAGCAGTTCTTC
TRBV5-4,TRBD2,15,TRBJ2-1,NA,CASSLKRGVHNEQFF,TGTGCCAGCAGCCTTAAGCGGGGAGTCCACAATGAGCAGTTCTTC
TRBV5-6,NA,16,TRBJ1-2,NA,CASSQSTGLANYGYTF,TGTGCCAGCAGCCAATCGACAGGACTAGCTAACTATGGCTACACCTTC
TRBV19,TRBD2,15,TRBJ2-7,NA,CASSLGLAGTYEQYF,TGTGCCAGTAGCTTGGGACTAGCGGGAACCTACGAGCAGTACTTC
TRBV5-4,NA,15,TRBJ2-7,NA,CASSLVGGGPSEQYF,TGTGCCAGCAGCTTGGTAGGGGGAGGGCCTAGCGAGCAGTACTTC
TRBV7-2,NA,17,TRBJ1-3,NA,CASSSRRRGSGGVSIYF,TGTGCCAGCAGTAGCAGGCGGCGGGGATCGGGTGGAGTCTCCATATATTTT
TRBV5-4,TRBD2,16,TRBJ2-3,NA,CASSLDRGGHADTQYF,TGTGCCAGCAGCTTGGATCGGGGGGGGCACGCAGATACGCAGTATTTT
TRBV28,NA,13,TRBJ1-2,few,CASSLAANYGYTF,TGTGCCAGCAGTTTGGCGGCTAACTATGGCTACACCTTC
TRBV6-1,NA,12,TRBJ2-7,NA,CASSEVSYEQYF,TGTGCCAGCAGTGAAGTTTCGTACGAGCAGTACTTC
TRBV7-2,NA,13,TRBJ2-7,NA,CASSLVSVYEQYF,TGTGCCAGCAGCTTAGTCTCAGTCTACGAGCAGTACTTC
TRBV25-1,NA,17,TRBJ2-5,NA,CASSDQHEGEGEETQYF,TGTGCCAGCAGTGACCAACATGAGGGCGAGGGAGAAGAGACCCAGTACTTC
TRBV12-5,TRBD2,14,TRBJ2-1,NA,CASEASGRGYEQFF,TGTGCTAGTGAGGCCAGCGGGAGGGGGTATGAGCAGTTCTTC
TRBV27,TRBD1,14,TRBJ1-1,NA,CASRPRGLNTEAFF,TGTGCCAGCAGACCCAGGGGGTTGAACACTGAAGCTTTCTTT
TRBV7-9,TRBD1,15,TRBJ2-4,NA,CASRQTGGAGNIQYF,TGTGCCAGCAGACAAACAGGGGGCGCCGGGAACATTCAGTACTTC
TRBV29-1,TRBD2,15,TRBJ2-2,NA,CSVDLMGGVGGELFF,TGCAGCGTTGACTTAATGGGAGGGGTAGGAGGGGAGCTGTTTTTT
TRBV5-6,TRBD1,19,TRBJ2-7,NA,CASSSSLGQITPSSYEQYF,TGTGCCAGCAGCTCCTCTTTGGGACAGATCACACCAAGCTCCTACGAGCAGTACTTC
TRBV7-9,TRBD1,12,TRBJ1-2,NA,CASRQGAEGYTF,TGTGCCAGCAGACAGGGGGCGGAGGGCTACACCTTC
TRBV9,NA,15,TRBJ1-1,NA,CASSATGSMNTEAFF,TGTGCCAGCAGTGCTACAGGGTCCATGAACACTGAAGCTTTCTTT
TRBV5-1,TRBD1,14,TRBJ1-5,few,CASSAGTGDQPQHF,TGCGCCAGCAGCGCCGGGACAGGGGATCAGCCCCAGCATTTT
TRBV10-3,TRBD2,13,TRBJ2-1,NA,CAISLAGGAEQFF,TGTGCCATCAGCCTAGCGGGAGGAGCTGAGCAGTTCTTC
TRBV2,TRBD2,15,TRBJ2-1,few,CASSMVGGDYNEQFF,TGTGCCAGCAGTATGGTGGGGGGGGACTACAATGAGCAGTTCTTC
TRBV19,NA,15,TRBJ1-2,NA,CASSLGLNRNYGYTF,TGTGCCAGTAGTTTGGGCCTCAACCGTAACTATGGCTACACCTTC
TRBV19,NA,14,TRBJ1-1,NA,CASSPGVPNTEAFF,TGTGCCAGTTCACCAGGGGTCCCGAACACTGAAGCTTTCTTT
TRBV30,NA,16,TRBJ2-5,NA,CAWLEPLRAAQETQYF,TGTGCCTGGTTGGAGCCGCTTCGAGCGGCCCAAGAGACCCAGTACTTC
TRBV2,TRBD1,17,TRBJ2-7,NA,CASSEPWTGPFSPEQYF,TGTGCCAGCAGTGAACCCTGGACAGGGCCTTTTAGCCCCGAGCAGTACTTC
TRBV5-4,NA,14,TRBJ2-7,NA,CASSRIAEDYEQYF,TGTGCCAGCAGCCGGATTGCGGAGGACTACGAGCAGTACTTC
TRBV5-5,TRBD1,16,TRBJ1-3,NA,CASSLLGTGSGNTIYF,TGTGCCAGCAGCTTGCTTGGGACAGGATCCGGAAACACCATATATTTT
TRBV30,TRBD2,14,TRBJ2-7,NA,CAWSRGLALHEQYF,TGTGCCTGGAGCCGGGGACTAGCTCTCCACGAGCAGTACTTC
TRBV27,TRBD1,15,TRBJ2-7,NA,CASSFSGTGAYEQYF,TGTGCCAGCAGCTTCTCCGGGACAGGAGCTTACGAGCAGTACTTC
TRBV5-8,TRBD1,18,TRBJ1-1,NA,CASSFILWGTGMNTEAFF,TGTGCCAGCAGCTTTATCTTGTGGGGGACAGGGATGAACACTGAAGCTTTCTTT
TRBV18,TRBD1,14,TRBJ1-1,NA,CASSPTGADAEAFF,TGTGCCAGCTCACCGACAGGGGCGGACGCTGAAGCTTTCTTT
TRBV9,TRBD1,14,TRBJ1-2,NA,CASSSGTVNYGYTF,TGTGCCAGCAGCTCGGGGACAGTTAACTATGGCTACACCTTC
TRBV27,NA,12,TRBJ2-7,NA,CASSFGRGEQYF,TGTGCCAGCAGTTTCGGCAGGGGCGAGCAGTACTTC
TRBV11-2,NA,15,TRBJ2-7,NA,CASSLESGVWYEQYF,TGTGCCAGCAGCTTAGAATCGGGAGTCTGGTACGAGCAGTACTTC
TRBV4-3,NA,16,TRBJ2-7,few,CASSQGVRSGGHEQYF,TGCGCCAGCAGCCAAGGGGTAAGGTCCGGGGGGCACGAGCAGTACTTC
TRBV5-4,NA,14,TRBJ2-5,NA,CASSLRFRRETQYF,TGTGCCAGCAGCTTGCGATTCAGGCGAGAGACCCAGTACTTC
TRBV2,NA,15,TRBJ2-3,NA,CASRLVGGWTDTQYF,TGTGCCAGCAGACTCGTTGGGGGGTGGACAGATACGCAGTATTTT
TRBV7-2,TRBD2,18,TRBJ2-7,NA,CASSYRVSGRAEAYEQYF,TGTGCCAGCAGCTACCGGGTTAGCGGGAGGGCGGAAGCCTACGAGCAGTACTTC
TRBV11-2,NA,16,TRBJ2-5,NA,CASSFSGTPYQETQYF,TGTGCCAGCAGCTTTTCCGGGACACCGTACCAAGAGACCCAGTACTTC
TRBV5-1,TRBD1,13,TRBJ2-7,once,CASKGQGSGEQYF,TGCGCCAGCAAAGGACAGGGGAGCGGCGAGCAGTACTTC
TRBV23-1,NA,12,TRBJ2-1,NA,CASSIGENEQFF,TGCGCCAGCAGTATCGGGGAGAATGAGCAGTTCTTC
TRBV11-2,NA,13,TRBJ1-1,NA,CASSSSTGLIAFF,TGTGCCAGCAGCTCCTCAACAGGGTTAATAGCTTTCTTT
TRBV5-6,TRBD1,15,TRBJ2-3,NA,CASSWMTGTADTQYF,TGTGCCAGCAGCTGGATGACAGGGACCGCAGATACGCAGTATTTT
TRBV2,NA,14,TRBJ1-2,NA,CASSVGVRDYGYTF,TGTGCCAGCAGTGTGGGTGTCCGGGACTATGGCTACACCTTC
TRBV4-1,NA,13,TRBJ2-7,few,CASSPWEAYEQYF,TGCGCCAGCAGCCCCTGGGAGGCCTACGAGCAGTACTTC
TRBV10-3,NA,15,TRBJ1-6,NA,CAISDGGEGLSPLHF,TGTGCCATCAGTGATGGGGGCGAGGGGCTTTCACCCCTCCACTTT
TRBV7-6,NA,14,TRBJ2-5,NA,CASSSSRGYETQYF,TGTGCCAGCAGCTCTTCCAGGGGTTACGAGACCCAGTACTTC
TRBV4-1,NA,13,TRBJ1-4,NA,CASSQGRGEKLFF,TGCGCCAGCAGCCAAGGCAGGGGCGAAAAACTGTTTTTT
TRBV6-6,NA,12,TRBJ2-7,NA,CASSYSVGEQYF,TGTGCCAGCAGTTACTCGGTGGGCGAGCAGTACTTC
TRBV6-6,NA,13,TRBJ1-5,few,CASNYQLNQPQHF,TGTGCCAGCAACTACCAGTTAAATCAGCCCCAGCATTTT
TRBV28,NA,14,TRBJ2-4,NA,CASSDGLAKNIQYF,TGTGCCAGCAGTGACGGACTAGCCAAAAACATTCAGTACTTC
TRBV5-1,TRBD1,14,TRBJ1-2,few,CASSFRQGEYGYTF,TGCGCCAGCAGCTTTCGACAGGGGGAGTATGGCTACACCTTC
TRBV4-3,NA,15,TRBJ2-7,NA,CASSQEARATYEQYF,TGCGCCAGCAGCCAAGAGGCCAGGGCCACCTACGAGCAGTACTTC